Detailed here is one T cell receptor (beta chain). These data belong to a study of blood T cell repertoires in COVID-19. About the study: PBMCs, B-cell-depleted T cells, or T cells were the source of the cDNA or gDNA that made up the material.

Clones were sequenced by immunoSEQ multiplex PCR, and TCRdb holds only the in-frame ones, with some missing. The sample contains around 100,000 clones, 74% of which appear only once. Germline V gives CDR1 SGDLS, CDR2 YYNGEE. The CDR3 is 16 residues long. V was pared by 0 bases and J by 3 bases, with 4 bases of the junction left unmatched. The rearrangement joins TRBV9 to TRBJ2-1; 9 bases agree with TRBD2. The TCR originated in a man aged 65 to 79 with COVID-19, enrolled during active disease. Sequencing input: peripheral blood. DNA of the CDR3: TGTGCCAGCAGCGTAGTGCCTAGCGGGAACTACAATGAGCAGTTCTTC. Translation: CASSVVPSGNYNEQFF.